This T cell receptor (beta chain) was documented in a study of control samples from healthy donors and cancer patients. The repertoire was sequenced with immunoSEQ multiplex PCR; TCRdb's copy has only in-frame clones and lacks some. The data show roughly 120,000 clones, with around 88% seen just once and 3% to 4% held by the top ten. This CDR3 comprises 14 residues. Germline lookup yields CDR1 MDHEN and CDR2 SYDVKM. V lost 4 bases to trimming and J lost 5 bases; unmatched junction nucleotides: 7. The rearrangement uses TRBV28 and TRBJ1-2, with TRBD1 matching 7 bases. The receptor was isolated from a man aged 40-49 years in good health. The sample was blood. CDR3 sequence (DNA): TGTGCCAGCAGTTCCGGACAGGCGGAATATGGCTACACCTTC. Its protein product is CASSSGQAEYGYTF.